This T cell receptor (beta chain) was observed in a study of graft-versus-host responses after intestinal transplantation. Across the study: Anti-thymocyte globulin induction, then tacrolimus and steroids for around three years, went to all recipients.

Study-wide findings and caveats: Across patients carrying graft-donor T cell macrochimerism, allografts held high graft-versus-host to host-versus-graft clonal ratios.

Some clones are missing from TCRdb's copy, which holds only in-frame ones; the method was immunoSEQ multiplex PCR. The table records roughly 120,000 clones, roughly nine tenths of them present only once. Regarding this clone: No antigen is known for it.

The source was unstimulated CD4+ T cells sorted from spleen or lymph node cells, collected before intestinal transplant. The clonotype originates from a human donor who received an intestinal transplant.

CDR3 nucleotide sequence: TGTGCCAGTAGTATAATGTTGGAGGGCCCCTTCACAGATACGCAGTATTTT. Encoded protein: CASSIMLEGPFTDTQYF. The chain joins TRBV19 to TRBJ2-3, with D possibly being TRBD2 (6 bases). V lost 2 bases and J 2 bases, leaving 17 bases between the germline ends. This CDR3 region has 17 residues. The germline V gene encodes CDR1 LNHDA and CDR2 SQIVND (reference sequence).